This T cell receptor (beta chain) was retrieved from a study of blood T cell repertoires in COVID-19. Study at large: From T cells, B-cell-depleted T cells, or PBMCs came the material, which was cDNA or gDNA.

Seattle participants joined during active infection and were tracked over time. The V and J ends lost 1 base and 7 bases respectively, with 11 bases between them. CDR3 length equals 14 residues. The V gene's germline CDR1 is SGHAT and CDR2 FQNNGV. Source study methods: Amplification of reference gene primers provided the estimated nucleated cell counts. TCRdb keeps only in-frame clones here, not all; method: immunoSEQ multiplex PCR. V and J calls and clone size are those listed in that table; D and trimming were worked out from the DNA. The sample shows some 200,000 clones, approximately 80% of them seen only once.

The genes are TRBV11-2 and TRBJ1-3; no clear D gene. The receptor was isolated from a woman older than 75 with COVID-19, enrolled during active disease. Sequenced material: peripheral blood. This chain's CDR3 is CASSLVRGWNTIYF. The CDR3 nucleotides are TGTGCCAGCAGCTTAGTGCGGGGATGGAACACCATATATTTT.